This entry lists 27 T cell receptor beta chains sequenced from one sample in a study of PD-1 blockade in classical Hodgkin lymphoma (dated by TCRdb to between 2020 and 2021). Libraries came from the immunoSEQ multiplex PCR assay. The table was pulled from immuneACCESS by TCRdb, which kept in-frame rearrangements only. Such tables lose some clones; where checked, under half of the loss comes from unresolved V genes, and the rest has no known cause. The table for this sample lists about 22,000 clones; approximately 70% of them were counted only once. The leading ten clones occupy 5.8% of the sample. This sample's time point label indicates: cycle 1 day 1 (C1D1), immediately before nivolumab initiation. Relapse after autologous stem cell transplantation had occurred in all trial patients, and cohorts A, B and C were distinguished by prior brentuximab vedotin exposure. The sequencing here drew on peripheral blood mononuclear cells (PBMCs), taken at baseline. The receptors were gathered from a human donor with classical Hodgkin lymphoma.

The chain carries TRBV27 and TRBJ1-5; D ambiguous. Germline loops: CDR1 MNHEY, CDR2 SMNVEV (reference sequence). The CDR3 runs 13 residues. V was shortened by 6 bases and J by 1 base, with 7 bases between the two germline ends. CDR3 in DNA: TGTGCCAGCAGCCTACGGAGCAATCAGCCCCAGCATTTT. Residues: CASSLRSNQPQHF.

The chain has TRBV30 and TRBJ2-5, with D maybe TRBD2 (6 bases). Germline CDR1 is GTSNPN and CDR2 is SVGIG (reference sequence). Trimming pared 2 bases from V and 5 bases from J, leaving 9 bases between. The length of the CDR3 is 12 residues. The CDR3 protein is CAWSPGGETQYF. CDR3 bases: TGTGCCTGGAGTCCAGGAGGGGAGACCCAGTACTTC.

The CDR3 DNA is TGTGCCAGTAGTATGGTTGGGACTAACTATGGCTACACCTTC. Translating gives CASSMVGTNYGYTF. This chain uses TRBV19 with TRBJ1-2, with no clear D. V was pared by 3 bases and J by 0 bases, with 8 bases between. CDR1 LNHDA and CDR2 SQIVND come from the germline V gene (reference sequence). This CDR3 has 14 residues. Together with reference TRBV19 and TRBJ1-2, the CDR3 gives the full variable domain: DGGITQSPKYLFRKEGQNVTLSCEQNLNHDAMYWYRQDPGQGLRLIYYSQIVNDFQKGDIAEGYSVSREKKESFPLTVTSAQKNPTAFYLCASSMVGTNYGYTFGSGTRLTVV.

The chain combines TRBV28 with TRBJ2-7, with no clear D. This CDR3 comprises 13 residues. V gave up 2 bases and J gave up 5 bases, with 10 bases separating them. Germline lookup yields CDR1 MDHEN and CDR2 SYDVKM. The CDR3 DNA is TGTGCCAGCAGTTTACCCCCCACGAACGAGCAGTACTTC. Translation: CASSLPPTNEQYF.

The J gene is TRBJ2-7, the V gene TRBV6-5, with D unclear. The germline gives CDR1 MNHEY, CDR2 SVGAGI. V lost 5 bases, J lost 0 bases, and 11 bases lay in between. This CDR3 spans 14 amino acids. CDR3 in amino acids: CASSPPGLSYEQYF. The CDR3 DNA reads TGTGCCAGCAGTCCCCCGGGCCTCTCCTACGAGCAGTACTTC.

The genes are TRBV4-1 and TRBJ1-4; possible D gene TRBD1, 6 bases. CDR3 length equals 15 residues. The V end lost 2 bases, the J end lost 7 bases, and 14 bases lay between the germline ends. Germline V gene lookup returns CDR1 MGHRA and CDR2 YSYEKL. The DNA of the CDR3 is TGCGCCAGCAGCCAATCCTGGGGGCTTGGTGAAAAACTGTTTTTT. Its translation: CASSQSWGLGEKLFF.

This clone was observed a few times. The V and J genes are TRBV19 and TRBJ1-5, with D maybe TRBD1 (5 bases). Deletions cut 9 bases from V and 6 bases from J, with 15 bases between. Germline loops: CDR1 LNHDA, CDR2 SQIVND (reference sequence). This CDR3 region has 13 residues. CDR3 in amino acids: CASQRGGGQPQHF. The CDR3 DNA follows: TGTGCCAGCCAGCGGGGCGGGGGTCAGCCCCAGCATTTT.

This clone came up a few times. V gene TRBV9 combines with J gene TRBJ1-6, with 10 nucleotides matching TRBD1. The V segment lost 3 bases and the J segment 10 bases; nucleotides outside the gene matches: 4. Germline V gene data show CDR1 as SGDLS and CDR2 as YYNGEE. CDR3 size: 14 residues. The CDR3 loop is CASSATGGRSPLHF. The CDR3 nucleotides are TGTGCCAGCAGCGCGACAGGGGGCAGGTCACCCCTCCACTTT.

This sequence joins TRBV5-1 and TRBJ2-1, with TRBD2 matching over 9 bases. CDR1 and CDR2 from the germline V gene are SGHRS and YFSETQ. Trimming at V came to 4 bases and at J to 0 bases, leaving 8 bases not matched to a gene. The CDR3 spans 17 residues. For the CDR3, the DNA is TGCGCCAGCAGCCTAGTAGCGGGGGAGAGCTCCTACAATGAGCAGTTCTTC. Encoded protein: CASSLVAGESSYNEQFF. The whole variable domain, filled in from reference TRBV5-1 and TRBJ2-1, reads KAGVTQTPRYLIKTRGQQVTLSCSPISGHRSVSWYQQTPGQGLQFLFEYFSETQRNKGNFPGRFSGRQFSNSRSEMNVSTLELGDSALYLCASSLVAGESSYNEQFFGPGTRLTVL.

This chain connects TRBV14 to TRBJ2-4; a weak D match, TRBD2 (5 bases). V was pared by 5 bases and J by 0 bases, with 14 bases between. CDR3 length: 16 residues. CDR1 is SGHDN, CDR2 FVKESK, per germline. The CDR3 DNA reads TGTGCCAGCAGCGCCCTAGCAGACCTAGCCAAAAACATTCAGTACTTC. This gives the protein CASSALADLAKNIQYF.

A few counts support this clone. The chain employs TRBV19 and TRBJ2-1; no clear D. This CDR3 is built from 12 residues. Germline V gene lookup returns CDR1 LNHDA and CDR2 SQIVND (reference sequence). V dropped 3 bases and J dropped 5 bases, with 5 bases sitting between them. The CDR3: CASSIWDNEQFF. The CDR3 nucleotides are TGTGCCAGTAGTATCTGGGACAATGAGCAGTTCTTC. The whole variable domain, filled in from reference TRBV19 and TRBJ2-1, reads DGGITQSPKYLFRKEGQNVTLSCEQNLNHDAMYWYRQDPGQGLRLIYYSQIVNDFQKGDIAEGYSVSREKKESFPLTVTSAQKNPTAFYLCASSIWDNEQFFGPGTRLTVL.

The chain links TRBV6-4 to TRBJ2-2, with 10 bases that match TRBD1. Germline CDR1 MRHNA, CDR2 SNTAGT. The junction had 4 bases not matched to a gene; V was cut back by 6 bases and J by 3 bases. The CDR3 runs 15 residues. For the CDR3, the DNA is TGTGCCAGCAGGCGGACAGGGGGGCACACCGGGGAGCTGTTTTTT. It translates to CASRRTGGHTGELFF.

This clone was observed a handful of times. J is TRBJ2-3 and V is TRBV11-3, with 7 bases aligning to TRBD1. CDR1 and CDR2 (germline): SGHNT, YENEEA. After removal of 1 base from V and 2 bases from J, the junction contained 3 bases not matched to a gene. The CDR3 consists of 15 residues. Here the CDR3 reads CASSLGQGNTDTQYF. The CDR3 DNA reads TGTGCCAGCAGCTTAGGACAGGGAAACACAGATACGCAGTATTTT.

The chain combines TRBV19 with TRBJ2-1, with D possibly TRBD1 on 5 matching bases. There are 16 residues in the CDR3. Between the trimmed V and J ends, which lost 1 base and 2 bases, there was a span of 12 bases. CDR1 is LNHDA, CDR2 SQIVND, per germline (reference sequence). CDR3 protein: CASSIVGAPTYNEQFF. The CDR3 coding sequence is TGTGCCAGTAGTATAGTTGGGGCCCCCACCTACAATGAGCAGTTCTTC.

This chain connects TRBV7-7 to TRBJ2-1, with 10 bases identical to TRBD2. Trimming at V came to 1 base and at J to 8 bases, leaving 11 bases not matched to a gene. The germline CDR1 and CDR2 sequences are SSHAT and FNYEAQ (reference sequence). This CDR3 is 17 amino acids long. In DNA, the CDR3 is TGTGCCAGCAGCTTAGGAGCGGGGGGGCCTTTCGCCGATGAGCAGTTCTTC. Protein: CASSLGAGGPFADEQFF.

This clone was seen once. The V and J genes are TRBV4-3 and TRBJ2-1; no reliable D call. Trimming took off 0 bases at V and 9 bases at J, with 15 bases between the two ends. CDR1 is LGHNA and CDR2 is YSLEER in the germline V gene. The CDR3 covers 15 residues. CDR3 in amino acids: CASSQEGYSKSEQFF. The CDR3 DNA is TGCGCCAGCAGCCAAGAGGGGTATAGCAAATCTGAGCAGTTCTTC.

The chain links TRBV5-6 to TRBJ2-7; D gene uncertain. Trimming stripped 1 base from V and 2 bases from J, with 4 bases between. Germline V gene data show CDR1 as SGHDT and CDR2 as YYEEEE. The CDR3 length is 12 residues. The CDR3 bases are TGTGCCAGCAGCTTGACAACCTACGAGCAGTACTTC. This gives the protein CASSLTTYEQYF.

The sample holds one count of this clone. The chain is built from TRBV5-5 and TRBJ1-2; D remains ambiguous. V was shortened by 0 bases and J by 4 bases, with 13 bases between the two germline ends. This CDR3 region has 15 residues. Germline CDR1 is SGHKS and CDR2 is YYEKEE (reference sequence). The CDR3 loop reads CASSLVPEGSYGYTF. In nucleotides, the CDR3 is TGTGCCAGCAGCTTGGTTCCGGAGGGTAGCTATGGCTACACCTTC.

This clone is labeled medium-sized. V and J are TRBV7-3 and TRBJ2-5, with D uncertain. V gave up 1 base and J gave up 5 bases, with 8 bases separating them. This CDR3 contains 13 residues. Looked up from germline, CDR1 is SGHTA and CDR2 is FQGTGA. This CDR3 is CASSLRVGETQYF. The CDR3 DNA sequence: TGTGCCAGCAGCTTAAGGGTCGGGGAGACCCAGTACTTC.

V and J are TRBV7-2 and TRBJ2-3; weak D call: TRBD2 (6 bases). Per germline, CDR1 SGHTA and CDR2 FQGNSA. The CDR3 extends over 14 amino acids. V was cut by 6 bases and J by 10 bases, with 20 bases left in between. The CDR3, as DNA: TGTGCCAGCAGATTTACCCCCCGGGAGAGCTCGCAGTATTTT. It encodes CASRFTPRESSQYF.

The rearrangement links TRBV30 to TRBJ2-6; 13 nucleotides align to TRBD2. The CDR3 is made up of 18 amino acids. Germline CDR1 and CDR2: GTSNPN and SVGIG (reference sequence). In DNA form, the CDR3 reads TGTGCTCTTCCGGCGACTAGCGGGGGGTCCTCTGGGGCCAACGTCCTGACTTTC. Encoded protein: CALPATSGGSSGANVLTF.

This clone rates as medium-sized (0.01 to 0.1%). This sequence joins TRBV7-2 and TRBJ2-7, with D perhaps assigned TRBD1 or TRBD2 (5 bases each). This CDR3 spans 13 amino acids. Trimming removed 9 bases at V and 0 bases at J, with 12 bases between. Germline CDR1 is SGHTA and CDR2 is FQGNSA. CDR3 in amino acids: CASRDPRSYEQYF. DNA for the CDR3: TGTGCCAGTCGGGACCCCCGCTCCTACGAGCAGTACTTC.

This clone has just one count. The chain joins TRBV7-9 to TRBJ2-3; TRBD2 matches at 8 bases. CDR3 size: 15 residues. Looked up from germline, CDR1 is SEHNR and CDR2 is FQNEAQ (reference sequence). After removal of 5 bases from V and 2 bases from J, the junction contained 6 bases not matched to a gene. Written as DNA, the CDR3 is TGTGCCAGCAGCCGCAGCGGGAGTATCACAGATACGCAGTATTTT. Its protein product is CASSRSGSITDTQYF.

V is TRBV6-6 and J is TRBJ1-4; D ambiguous. Germline V CDR1 and CDR2: MNHNY, SVGAGI (reference sequence). The CDR3 spans 13 residues. V was shortened by 7 bases and J by 7 bases, with 13 bases between the two germline ends. This chain's CDR3 is CASTPGYFEKLFF. CDR3 DNA sequence: TGTGCCAGCACCCCCGGGTATTTTGAAAAACTGTTTTTT.

This chain links TRBV11-2 with TRBJ2-5; a weak D match, TRBD2 (6 bases). V lost 7 bases and J 4 bases, leaving 19 bases between the germline ends. The CDR3 sequence is 15 residues long. In germline, CDR1 is SGHAT, CDR2 FQNNGV. CDR3 nucleotide sequence: TGTGCCAGCACCGCAGGAGGGCAGATCGGAGAGACCCAGTACTTC. This translates into CASTAGGQIGETQYF.

This clone was observed a few times. CDR3 bases: TGTGCCAGCAGAATTACGGGGGGGTACGGGACAGATACGCAGTATTTT. Translating gives CASRITGGYGTDTQYF. The rearrangement joins TRBV11-2 to TRBJ2-3, with 8 positions matching TRBD2. Germline V lookup: CDR1 SGHAT, CDR2 FQNNGV. Germline trimming cut 6 bases from V and 3 bases from J; bases unmatched to any gene: 11. The CDR3 contains 16 residues.

This clone is a singleton in its sample. This chain uses TRBV6-5 with TRBJ2-4; TRBD2 is a possible D gene (5 bases). From germline, CDR1 is MNHEY and CDR2 SVGAGI. V lost 6 bases to trimming and J lost 0 bases, with 12 bases between them. There are 15 residues in the CDR3. In DNA, the CDR3 is TGTGCCAGCAGCAGGAGCGGAAAAGCCAAAAACATTCAGTACTTC. Residues: CASSRSGKAKNIQYF.